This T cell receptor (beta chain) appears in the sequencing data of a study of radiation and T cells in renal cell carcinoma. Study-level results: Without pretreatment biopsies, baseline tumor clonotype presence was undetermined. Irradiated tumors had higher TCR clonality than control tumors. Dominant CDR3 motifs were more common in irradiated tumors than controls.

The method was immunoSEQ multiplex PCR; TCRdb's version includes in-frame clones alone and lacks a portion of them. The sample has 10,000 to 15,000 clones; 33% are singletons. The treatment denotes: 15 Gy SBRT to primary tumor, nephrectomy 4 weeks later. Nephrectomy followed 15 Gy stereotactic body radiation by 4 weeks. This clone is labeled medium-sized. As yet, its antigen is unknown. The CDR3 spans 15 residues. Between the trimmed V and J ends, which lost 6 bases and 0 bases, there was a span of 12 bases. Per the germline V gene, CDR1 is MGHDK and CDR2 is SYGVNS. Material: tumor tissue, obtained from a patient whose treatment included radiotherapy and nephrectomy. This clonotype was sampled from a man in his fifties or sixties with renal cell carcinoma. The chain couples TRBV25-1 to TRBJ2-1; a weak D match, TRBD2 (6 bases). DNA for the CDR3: TGTGCCAGCAGGACGGGGGTAGGCTCCTACAATGAGCAGTTCTTC. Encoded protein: CASRTGVGSYNEQFF. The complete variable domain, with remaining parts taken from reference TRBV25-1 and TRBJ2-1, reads EADIYQTPRYLVIGTGKKITLECSQTMGHDKMYWYQQDPGMELHLIHYSYGVNSTEKGDLSSESTVSRIRTEHFPLTLESARPSHTSQYLCASRTGVGSYNEQFFGPGTRLTVL.